One TCR beta chain is described in this entry. This specimen belongs to a study of blood T cell repertoires in COVID-19. Study-level background: PBMCs, B-cell-depleted T cells, or T cells were the source of the cDNA or gDNA that made up the material.

As processed by the authors: How many nucleated cells were present was estimated from reference gene primer amplification. Produced via immunoSEQ multiplex PCR; TCRdb's table is partial and in-frame only. V, J and clone size are those of that table, while D and trimming were read from the DNA. This table holds around 370,000 clones, 88% found once. CDR3 length equals 12 residues. The V end lost 3 bases, the J end lost 5 bases, and 7 bases lay between the germline ends. The germline V gene has CDR1 LNHNV and CDR2 YYDKDF (reference sequence). The sample comprised PBMCs or T cells enriched from blood (not recorded which). This TCR was recovered from a woman under 30 who had recovered from COVID-19. V is TRBV15 and J is TRBJ2-5; D may be TRBD1 (5 bases). The CDR3 DNA reads as TGTGCCACCAGCAGGGACACGGAGACCCAGTACTTC. It is translated as CATSRDTETQYF.